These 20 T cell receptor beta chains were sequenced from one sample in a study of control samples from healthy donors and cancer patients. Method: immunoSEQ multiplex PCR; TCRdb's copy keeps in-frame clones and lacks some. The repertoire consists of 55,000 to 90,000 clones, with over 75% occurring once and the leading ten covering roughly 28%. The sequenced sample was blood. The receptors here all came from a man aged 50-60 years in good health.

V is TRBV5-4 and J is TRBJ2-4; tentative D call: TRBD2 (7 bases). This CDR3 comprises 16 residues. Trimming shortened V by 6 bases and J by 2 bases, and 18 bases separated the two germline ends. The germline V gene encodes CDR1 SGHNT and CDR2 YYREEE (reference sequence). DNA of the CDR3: TGTGCCAGCACCAAGGGGGGGCTACAGTCCAAAAACATTCAGTACTTC. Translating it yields CASTKGGLQSKNIQYF.

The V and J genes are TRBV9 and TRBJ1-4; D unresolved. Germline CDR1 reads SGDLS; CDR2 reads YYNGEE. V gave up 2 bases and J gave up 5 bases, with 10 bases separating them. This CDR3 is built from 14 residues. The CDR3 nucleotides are TGTGCCAGCAGCGTCCGGGCCCAGAATGAAAAACTGTTTTTT. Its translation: CASSVRAQNEKLFF.

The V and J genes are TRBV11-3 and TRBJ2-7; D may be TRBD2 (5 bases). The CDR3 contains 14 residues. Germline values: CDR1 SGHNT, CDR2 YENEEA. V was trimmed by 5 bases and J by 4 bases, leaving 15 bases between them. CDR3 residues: CASSLRASSYEQYF. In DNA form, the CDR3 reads TGTGCCAGCAGCCTTAGGGCTAGCAGTTACGAGCAGTACTTC.

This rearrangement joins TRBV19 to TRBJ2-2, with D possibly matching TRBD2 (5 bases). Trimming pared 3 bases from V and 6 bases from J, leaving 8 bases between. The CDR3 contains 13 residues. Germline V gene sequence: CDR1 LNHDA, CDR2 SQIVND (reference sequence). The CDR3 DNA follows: TGTGCCAGTAGTATCTTGAGGGCCGGGGAGCTGTTTTTT. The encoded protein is CASSILRAGELFF.

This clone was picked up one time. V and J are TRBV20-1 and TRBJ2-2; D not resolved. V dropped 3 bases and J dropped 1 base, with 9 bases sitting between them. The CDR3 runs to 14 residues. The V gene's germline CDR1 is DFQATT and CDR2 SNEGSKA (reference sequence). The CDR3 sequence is CSASSPGNTGELFF. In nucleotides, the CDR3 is TGCAGTGCTAGTTCCCCTGGGAACACCGGGGAGCTGTTTTTT.

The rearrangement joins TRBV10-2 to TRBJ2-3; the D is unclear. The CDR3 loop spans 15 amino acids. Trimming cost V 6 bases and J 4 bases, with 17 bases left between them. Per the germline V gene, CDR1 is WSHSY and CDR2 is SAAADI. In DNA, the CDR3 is TGCGCCAGCAGACGAGACTCATGGTCGGCAGATACGCAGTATTTT. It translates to CASRRDSWSADTQYF.

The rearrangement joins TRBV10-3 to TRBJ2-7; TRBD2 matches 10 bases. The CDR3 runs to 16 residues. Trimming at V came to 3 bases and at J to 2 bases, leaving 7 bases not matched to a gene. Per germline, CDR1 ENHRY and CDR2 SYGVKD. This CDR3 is CAISEADLAGAYEQYF. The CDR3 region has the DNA TGTGCCATCAGTGAAGCCGACCTAGCGGGAGCCTACGAGCAGTACTTC.

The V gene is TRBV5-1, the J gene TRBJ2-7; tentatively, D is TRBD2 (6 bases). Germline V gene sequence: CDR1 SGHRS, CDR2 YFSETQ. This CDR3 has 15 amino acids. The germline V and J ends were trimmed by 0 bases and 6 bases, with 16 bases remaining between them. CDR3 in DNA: TGCGCCAGCAGCTTGGTACGGGAGTCTTACGGCGAGCAGTACTTC. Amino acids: CASSLVRESYGEQYF.

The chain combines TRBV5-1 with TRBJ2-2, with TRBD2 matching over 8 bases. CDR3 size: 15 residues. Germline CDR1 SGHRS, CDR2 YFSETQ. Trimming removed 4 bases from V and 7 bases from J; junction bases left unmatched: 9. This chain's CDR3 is CASSRDGLAGGELFF. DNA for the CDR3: TGCGCCAGCAGCAGAGATGGACTAGCCGGCGGGGAGCTGTTTTTT.

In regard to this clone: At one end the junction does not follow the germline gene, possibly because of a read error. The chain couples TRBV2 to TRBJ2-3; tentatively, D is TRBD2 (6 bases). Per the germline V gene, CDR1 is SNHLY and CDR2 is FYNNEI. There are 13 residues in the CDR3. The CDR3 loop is CASSEERADAQYF. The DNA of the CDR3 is TGTGCCAGCAGTGAGGAGCGGGCAGATGCGCAGTATTTT. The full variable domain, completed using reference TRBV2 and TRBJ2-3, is EPEVTQTPSHQVTQMGQEVILRCVPISNHLYFYWYRQILGQKVEFLVSFYNNEISEKSEIFDDQFSVERPDGSNFTLKIRSTKLEDSAMYFCASSEERADAQYFGPGTRLTVL.

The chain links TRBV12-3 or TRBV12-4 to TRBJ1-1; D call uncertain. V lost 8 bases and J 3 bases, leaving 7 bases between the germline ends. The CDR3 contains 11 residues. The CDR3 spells CASGWDTEAFF. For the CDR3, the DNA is TGTGCCAGCGGGTGGGACACTGAAGCTTTCTTT.

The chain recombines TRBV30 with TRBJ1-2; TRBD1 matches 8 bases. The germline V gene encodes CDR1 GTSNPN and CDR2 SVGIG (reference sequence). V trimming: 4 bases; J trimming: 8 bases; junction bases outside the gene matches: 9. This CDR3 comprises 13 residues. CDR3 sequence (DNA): TGTGCCTGGACCCTACAGGGGGGTCCGGGCTACACCTTC. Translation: CAWTLQGGPGYTF.

CDR3 nucleotides: TGTGCCAGCAGCACCGGGCCCTATTACCGTGAGCCCCAGCATTTT. Translation gives CASSTGPYYREPQHF. The genes are TRBV6-5 and TRBJ1-5; D unresolved. Germline CDR1 reads MNHEY; CDR2 reads SVGAGI. The CDR3 is 15 residues long. V lost 6 bases to trimming and J lost 8 bases, with 20 bases between them.

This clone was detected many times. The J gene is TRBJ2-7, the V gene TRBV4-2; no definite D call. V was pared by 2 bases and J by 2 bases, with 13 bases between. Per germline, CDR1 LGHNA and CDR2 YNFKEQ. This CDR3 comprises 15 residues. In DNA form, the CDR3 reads TGTGCCAGCAGCCAACTACGAGACGGCGCCTACGAGCAGTACTTC. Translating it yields CASSQLRDGAYEQYF.

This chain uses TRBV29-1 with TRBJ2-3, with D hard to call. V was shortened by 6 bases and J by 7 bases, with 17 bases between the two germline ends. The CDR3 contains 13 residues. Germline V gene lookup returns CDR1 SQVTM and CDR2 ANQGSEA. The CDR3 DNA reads TGCAGCGTGAACAACGCCCTTGGGAATACGCAGTATTTT. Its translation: CSVNNALGNTQYF.

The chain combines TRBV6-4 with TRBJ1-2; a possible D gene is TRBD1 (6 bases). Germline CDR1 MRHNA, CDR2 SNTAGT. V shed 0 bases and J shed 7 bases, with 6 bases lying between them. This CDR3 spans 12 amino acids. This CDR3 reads CASSDSGGGYTF. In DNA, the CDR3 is TGTGCCAGCAGTGACTCAGGGGGTGGCTACACCTTC.

The CDR3 protein is CASSQGGGPTNEKLFF. The DNA for the CDR3 is TGTGCCAGCAGCCAAGGGGGGGGCCCAACTAATGAAAAACTGTTTTTT. This chain links TRBV11-2 with TRBJ1-4, with D possibly being TRBD1 (6 bases). Germline CDR1 is SGHAT and CDR2 is FQNNGV. V lost 5 bases and J 0 bases, leaving 13 bases between the germline ends. This CDR3 contains 16 residues.

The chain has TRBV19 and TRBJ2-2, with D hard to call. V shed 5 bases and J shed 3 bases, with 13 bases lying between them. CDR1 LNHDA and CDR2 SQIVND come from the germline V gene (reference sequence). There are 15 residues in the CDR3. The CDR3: CASSLPVLDTGELFF. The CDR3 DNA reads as TGTGCCAGTAGTTTACCAGTATTGGACACCGGGGAGCTGTTTTTT.

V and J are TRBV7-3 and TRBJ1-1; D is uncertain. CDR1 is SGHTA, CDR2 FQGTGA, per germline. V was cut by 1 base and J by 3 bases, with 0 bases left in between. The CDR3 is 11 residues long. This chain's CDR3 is CASSLNTEAFF. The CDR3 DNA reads TGTGCCAGCAGCTTAAACACTGAAGCTTTCTTT.

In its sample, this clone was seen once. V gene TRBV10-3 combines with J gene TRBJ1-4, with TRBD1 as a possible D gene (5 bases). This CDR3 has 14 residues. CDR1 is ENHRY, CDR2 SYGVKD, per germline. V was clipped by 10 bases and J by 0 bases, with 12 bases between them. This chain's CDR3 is CATCRDATNEKLFF. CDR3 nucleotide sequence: TGTGCCACGTGCAGGGATGCAACTAATGAAAAACTGTTTTTT.